Listed here is a single T cell receptor (beta chain). The target antigen is unknown. The source of the sample is a study of STAT5B mutations in CD4+ large granular lymphocyte leukemia. Study-level findings and limits: TRBV06-family usage was enriched in top patient clones (8/27) versus controls (2/35). About 24% of private leukemic clonotypes occurred rarely in other patients' non-leukemic repertoires.

Sequencing was at survey level. Method: immunoSEQ multiplex PCR; TCRdb's copy keeps in-frame clones and lacks some. The sample has 20,000 to 25,000 clones; around three quarters are singletons. Germline V gene data show CDR1 as SGHNT and CDR2 as YENEEA. Trimming took 5 bases from V and 2 from J; bases not matched to a gene: 3. The CDR3 runs to 14 residues. Sequencing was done on a sample of CD4+ T cells from blood buffy coats. This clonotype originated in a human donor in good health. The chain links TRBV11-3 to TRBJ2-3; 8 bases align to TRBD1. DNA for the CDR3: TGTGCCAGCAGCCCGGGACAGGACACAGATACGCAGTATTTT. Residues: CASSPGQDTDTQYF.